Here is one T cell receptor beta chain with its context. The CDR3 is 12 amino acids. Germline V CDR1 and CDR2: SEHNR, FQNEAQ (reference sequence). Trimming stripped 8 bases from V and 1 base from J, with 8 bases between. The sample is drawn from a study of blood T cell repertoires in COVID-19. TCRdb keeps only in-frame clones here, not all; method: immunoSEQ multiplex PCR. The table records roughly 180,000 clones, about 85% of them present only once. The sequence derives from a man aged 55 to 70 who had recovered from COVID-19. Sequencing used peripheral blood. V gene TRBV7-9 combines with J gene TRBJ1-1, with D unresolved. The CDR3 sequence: CASERGNTEAFF. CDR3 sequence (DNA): TGTGCCAGCGAGCGGGGGAACACTGAAGCTTTCTTT.